These T cell receptor beta chains were read from a single sample in a study of blood T cell repertoires in COVID-19. TCRdb's copy holds only in-frame clones and misses some; the assay was immunoSEQ multiplex PCR. The sample records under 100,000 clones, around 90% being singletons. The sample comprised peripheral blood. All receptors come from a man in his forties with acute or convalescent COVID-19. CDR3s include the opening cysteine and the closing phenylalanine or tryptophan. The order of the fields is V gene, D gene, clone size, J gene, CDR3 protein, CDR3 DNA. A D gene is named only where the DNA matches it firmly. Only some rows state a clone size, as once, few, many or a class for expanded clones.

TRBV5-1,TRBD1,once,TRBJ2-7,CASSVRAGQGYEQYF,TGCGCCAGCAGCGTGAGAGCGGGACAGGGCTACGAGCAGTACTTC
TRBV19,.,.,TRBJ1-2,CASSAGANYGYTF,TGTGCCAGTAGCGCCGGAGCTAACTATGGCTACACCTTC
TRBV4-1,TRBD1,.,TRBJ1-2,CASSSLGTGENYGYTF,TGCGCCAGCAGCTCGCTGGGGACAGGGGAGAACTATGGCTACACCTTC
TRBV7-9,TRBD2,.,TRBJ2-1,CASSHTGLAENEQFF,TGTGCCAGCAGCCACACGGGACTAGCGGAGAATGAGCAGTTCTTC
TRBV27,.,.,TRBJ2-5,CASSLGGWGETQYF,TGTGCCAGCAGTTTAGGGGGCTGGGGAGAGACCCAGTACTTC
TRBV4-1,.,.,TRBJ2-1,CASSQEADRTEKYNEQFF,TGCGCCAGCAGCCAAGAAGCTGACAGGACAGAAAAATACAATGAGCAGTTCTTC
TRBV2,.,.,TRBJ1-2,CASSLGALDAYGYTF,TGTGCCAGCTCTCTTGGGGCCCTTGATGCGTATGGCTACACCTTC
TRBV10-3,TRBD1,.,TRBJ1-6,CAITAGTGDSPLHF,TGTGCCATCACCGCCGGGACAGGGGATTCACCCCTCCACTTT
TRBV6-5,.,.,TRBJ2-5,CASSPGLSKETQYF,TGTGCCAGCAGCCCGGGACTCTCGAAAGAGACCCAGTACTTC
TRBV6-2/TRBV6-3,TRBD1,.,TRBJ2-6,CASSETGWSGANVLTF,TGTGCCAGCAGTGAGACAGGGTGGTCTGGGGCCAACGTCCTGACTTTC
TRBV6-1,.,.,TRBJ2-3,CASSEGQGGTDTQYF,TGTGCCAGCAGTGAAGGGCAGGGTGGCACAGATACGCAGTATTTT
TRBV11-1,.,.,TRBJ2-5,CATTGLFQETQYF,TGTGCCACAACGGGACTCTTCCAAGAGACCCAGTACTTC
TRBV3-1/TRBV3-2,TRBD2,.,TRBJ2-3,CASSQVRLAGAADTQYF,TGTGCCAGCAGCCAAGTGAGACTAGCGGGAGCGGCAGATACGCAGTATTTT
TRBV19,TRBD2,.,TRBJ2-1,CASTSGTRVNEQFF,TGTGCCAGTACCTCCGGGACTAGGGTCAATGAGCAGTTCTTC
TRBV10-3,TRBD1,.,TRBJ1-1,CAIGTGTNTEAFF,TGTGCCATCGGGACAGGTACTAACACTGAAGCTTTCTTT
TRBV3-1/TRBV3-2,TRBD1,.,TRBJ2-1,CASSLTGTGFNEQFF,TGTGCCAGCAGCCTAACCGGGACAGGGTTCAATGAGCAGTTCTTC
TRBV9,.,.,TRBJ2-2,CASSTTGNVGELFF,TGTGCCAGCAGCACTACAGGGAATGTCGGGGAGCTGTTTTTT
TRBV19,.,once,TRBJ1-3,CASNFPGIGSGNTIYF,TGTGCCAGCAATTTTCCGGGGATCGGATCTGGAAACACCATATATTTT
TRBV30,TRBD1,.,TRBJ2-3,CAWSPDRDRGDTQYF,TGTGCCTGGAGTCCGGACAGGGATCGCGGAGATACGCAGTATTTT
TRBV27,TRBD2,.,TRBJ2-5,CASSLFGGATGETQYF,TGTGCCAGCAGTTTATTCGGGGGGGCAACTGGAGAGACCCAGTACTTC
TRBV5-1,TRBD1,.,TRBJ1-4,CASSSDRANEKLFF,TGCGCCAGCAGCTCGGACAGGGCTAATGAAAAACTGTTTTTT
TRBV3-1/TRBV3-2,TRBD1,.,TRBJ2-1,CASSPWDSYNEQFF,TGTGCCAGCAGCCCCTGGGACAGCTACAATGAGCAGTTCTTC
TRBV10-3,.,.,TRBJ1-3,CATRLNTIYF,TGTGCCACCCGTCTGAACACCATATATTTT
TRBV7-2,.,.,TRBJ2-3,CASSRRRVGTDTQYF,TGTGCCAGCAGCCGGAGGCGGGTTGGCACAGATACGCAGTATTTT
TRBV6-2/TRBV6-3,.,few,TRBJ1-2,CASSRQVHGYTF,TGTGCCAGCAGCCGACAGGTCCATGGCTACACCTTC
TRBV11-2,TRBD2,.,TRBJ2-1,CASSSKAGGPYNEQFF,TGTGCCAGCAGCTCGAAAGCGGGGGGGCCTTACAATGAGCAGTTCTTC
TRBV6-4,.,.,TRBJ2-1,CASPSPAGADFYNEQFF,TGTGCCAGCCCCTCCCCGGCGGGGGCCGACTTCTACAATGAGCAGTTCTTC
TRBV19,.,.,TRBJ1-1,CASSSGRTEAFF,TGTGCCAGTAGTTCAGGGCGCACTGAAGCTTTCTTT
TRBV10-1,.,.,TRBJ2-7,CASSSHTGAYEQYF,TGCGCCAGCAGTTCACACACGGGGGCCTACGAGCAGTACTTC
TRBV5-5,TRBD2,.,TRBJ2-1,CASSRTPTSGNEQFF,TGTGCCAGCAGCCGGACACCGACTAGCGGGAATGAGCAGTTCTTC
TRBV7-9,TRBD1,.,TRBJ2-5,CASSLERTGETQYF,TGTGCCAGCAGCTTAGAAAGGACAGGGGAGACCCAGTACTTC
TRBV2,.,.,TRBJ2-1,CASSPGGLAGAYNEQFF,TGTGCCAGCAGTCCAGGGGGGTTGGCAGGGGCCTACAATGAGCAGTTCTTC
TRBV5-1,.,.,TRBJ2-3,CASSSRQASTDTQYF,TGCGCCAGCAGCTCGAGACAGGCCAGCACAGATACGCAGTATTTT
TRBV7-2,TRBD2,.,TRBJ2-7,CASSLLGLAAYEQYF,TGTGCCAGCAGCTTACTAGGACTAGCGGCCTACGAGCAGTACTTC
TRBV27,.,.,TRBJ1-3,CASSLVGRGLNGNTIYF,TGTGCCAGCAGTTTAGTCGGCAGGGGTCTCAATGGAAACACCATATATTTT
TRBV20-1,.,.,TRBJ2-5,CSASGPQGETQYF,TGCAGTGCTAGTGGGCCGCAGGGAGAGACCCAGTACTTC
TRBV9,.,.,TRBJ2-3,CASSATPGGWADTQYF,TGTGCCAGCAGCGCGACGCCAGGGGGGTGGGCAGATACGCAGTATTTT
TRBV30,.,.,TRBJ1-3,CAWSVVEITGNTIYF,TGTGCCTGGAGTGTTGTCGAGATTACGGGAAACACCATATATTTT
TRBV3-1/TRBV3-2,TRBD2,.,TRBJ2-3,CASSHTLAGGITDTQYF,TGTGCCAGCAGCCACACCCTAGCGGGGGGCATCACAGATACGCAGTATTTT
TRBV24-1,TRBD2,.,TRBJ2-1,CATSDWGLAGSNEQFF,TGTGCCACCAGTGATTGGGGACTAGCGGGGTCGAATGAGCAGTTCTTC
TRBV2,TRBD1,.,TRBJ2-3,CASSERQGALDTQYF,TGTGCCAGCAGTGAACGACAGGGGGCATTGGATACGCAGTATTTT
TRBV11-2,.,.,TRBJ1-4,CASSSGVANEKLFF,TGTGCCAGCAGCTCGGGAGTTGCCAATGAAAAACTGTTTTTT
TRBV5-1,.,.,TRBJ1-1,CASSLGGLSTEAFF,TGCGCCAGCAGCTTGGGAGGGTTGAGCACTGAAGCTTTCTTT
TRBV6-5,.,.,TRBJ1-6,CASSYSQGGNSPLHF,TGTGCCAGCAGTTATTCCCAGGGTGGAAATTCACCCCTCCACTTT
TRBV7-9,TRBD1,once,TRBJ1-2,CASSPSGQGLYGYTF,TGTGCCAGCAGCCCCTCCGGACAGGGCCTCTATGGCTACACCTTC
TRBV6-6,TRBD1,.,TRBJ1-1,CASSYLQGRPEAFF,TGTGCCAGCAGTTACTTACAGGGGCGACCTGAAGCTTTCTTT
TRBV18,.,few,TRBJ1-6,CASSPLIPDSENSPLHF,TGTGCCAGCTCACCCTTGATTCCGGACAGCGAGAATTCACCCCTCCACTTT
TRBV29-1,TRBD2,once,TRBJ2-1,CSVSQLAGGLDEQFF,TGCAGCGTTTCCCAACTAGCGGGGGGGCTTGATGAGCAGTTCTTC